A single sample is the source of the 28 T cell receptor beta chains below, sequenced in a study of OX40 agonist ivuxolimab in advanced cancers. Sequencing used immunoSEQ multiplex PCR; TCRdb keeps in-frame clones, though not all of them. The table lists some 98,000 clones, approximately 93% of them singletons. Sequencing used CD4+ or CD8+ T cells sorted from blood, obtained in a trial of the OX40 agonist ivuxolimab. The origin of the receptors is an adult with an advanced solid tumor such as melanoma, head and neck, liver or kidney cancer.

In nucleotides, the CDR3 is TGCGCCAGCAGCTTACCACCGGGACAGACAAACACCGGGGAGCTGTTTTTT. Translating gives CASSLPPGQTNTGELFF. The V and J genes are TRBV5-1 and TRBJ2-2; 7 nucleotides align to TRBD1. CDR3 length equals 17 residues. Germline V gene lookup returns CDR1 SGHRS and CDR2 YFSETQ. Losses at the gene ends were 2 bases for V and 2 bases for J; bases not matched to a gene: 9. The variable domain in full, with the rest retrieved from reference TRBV5-1 and TRBJ2-2, is KAGVTQTPRYLIKTRGQQVTLSCSPISGHRSVSWYQQTPGQGLQFLFEYFSETQRNKGNFPGRFSGRQFSNSRSEMNVSTLELGDSALYLCASSLPPGQTNTGELFFGEGSRLTVL.

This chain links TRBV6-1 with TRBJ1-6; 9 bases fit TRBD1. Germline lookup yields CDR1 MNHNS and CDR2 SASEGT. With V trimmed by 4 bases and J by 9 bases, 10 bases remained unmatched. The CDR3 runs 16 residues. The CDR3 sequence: CASSVTGTGFSSPLHF. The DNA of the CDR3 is TGTGCCAGCAGTGTAACCGGGACAGGGTTTAGTTCACCCCTCCACTTT.

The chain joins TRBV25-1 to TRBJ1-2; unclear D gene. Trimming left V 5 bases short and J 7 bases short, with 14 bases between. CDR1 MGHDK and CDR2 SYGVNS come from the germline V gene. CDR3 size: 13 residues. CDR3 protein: CASSRRGDPGYTF. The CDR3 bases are TGTGCCAGCAGTCGGCGCGGAGACCCTGGCTACACCTTC.

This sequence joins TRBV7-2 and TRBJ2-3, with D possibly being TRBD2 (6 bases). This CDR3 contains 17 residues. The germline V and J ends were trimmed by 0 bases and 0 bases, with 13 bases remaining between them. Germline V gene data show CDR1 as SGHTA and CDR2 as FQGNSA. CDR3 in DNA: TGTGCCAGCAGCTTAGCGGGAGGTGGACTAAGCACAGATACGCAGTATTTT. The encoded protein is CASSLAGGGLSTDTQYF.

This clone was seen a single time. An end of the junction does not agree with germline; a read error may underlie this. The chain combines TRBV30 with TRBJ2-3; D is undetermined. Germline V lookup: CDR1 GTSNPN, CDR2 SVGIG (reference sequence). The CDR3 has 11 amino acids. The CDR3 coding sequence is TGTGCCTGGAGTGTAGCAATCGCAGTAAGTTTT. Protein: CAWSVAIAVSF.

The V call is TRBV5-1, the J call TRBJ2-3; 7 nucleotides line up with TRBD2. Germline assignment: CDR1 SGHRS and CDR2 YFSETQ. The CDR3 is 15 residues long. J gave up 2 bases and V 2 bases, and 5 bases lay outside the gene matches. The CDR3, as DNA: TGCGCCAGCAGCTTTTACGGGGGGAACACAGATACGCAGTATTTT. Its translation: CASSFYGGNTDTQYF.

CDR3 amino acids: CASSLSSYGYTF. Here the CDR3 DNA reads TGTGCCAGCAGTTTATCCAGTTATGGCTACACCTTC. V usage is TRBV28 and J usage is TRBJ1-2, with D unresolved. The CDR3 has 12 residues. The V end was cut by 1 base, the J end by 5 bases, with 5 bases between. Germline CDR1 and CDR2: MDHEN and SYDVKM.

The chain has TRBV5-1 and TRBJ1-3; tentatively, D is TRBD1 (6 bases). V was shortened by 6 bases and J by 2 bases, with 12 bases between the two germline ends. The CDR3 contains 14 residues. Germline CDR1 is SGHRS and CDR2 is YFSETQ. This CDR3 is CASTGQPPGNTIYF. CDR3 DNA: TGCGCCAGCACCGGACAGCCCCCTGGAAACACCATATATTTT.

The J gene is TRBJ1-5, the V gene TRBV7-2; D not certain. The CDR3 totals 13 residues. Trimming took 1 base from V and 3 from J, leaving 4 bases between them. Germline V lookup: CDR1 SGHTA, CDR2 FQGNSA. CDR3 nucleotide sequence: TGTGCCAGCAGCTTAGACTTCAATCAGCCCCAGCATTTT. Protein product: CASSLDFNQPQHF. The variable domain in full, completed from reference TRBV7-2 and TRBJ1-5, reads GAGVSQSPSNKVTEKGKDVELRCDPISGHTALYWYRQSLGQGLEFLIYFQGNSAPDKSGLPSDRFSAERTGGSVSTLTIQRTQQEDSAVYLCASSLDFNQPQHFGDGTRLSIL.

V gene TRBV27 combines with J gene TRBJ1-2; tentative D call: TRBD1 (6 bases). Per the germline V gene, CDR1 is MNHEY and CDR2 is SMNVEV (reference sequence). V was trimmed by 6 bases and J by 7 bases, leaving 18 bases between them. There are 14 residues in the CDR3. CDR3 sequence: CASSPAPGAGGYTF. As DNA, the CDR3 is TGTGCCAGCAGCCCCGCCCCAGGGGCTGGTGGCTACACCTTC.

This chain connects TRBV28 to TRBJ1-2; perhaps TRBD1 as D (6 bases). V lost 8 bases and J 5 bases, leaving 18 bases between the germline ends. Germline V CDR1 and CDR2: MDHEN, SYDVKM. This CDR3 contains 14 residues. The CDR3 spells CASLLRGSRYGYTF. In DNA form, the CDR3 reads TGTGCCAGCCTACTGAGGGGGAGTAGGTATGGCTACACCTTC.

The CDR3: CASTLGGTRGNEQFF. DNA for the CDR3: TGTGCCAGCACCCTTGGGGGGACTAGAGGCAATGAGCAGTTCTTC. The V call is TRBV13, the J call TRBJ2-1; 8 bases fit TRBD2. Trimming at V came to 7 bases and at J to 6 bases, leaving 11 bases not matched to a gene. Looked up from germline, CDR1 is PRHDT and CDR2 is FYEKMQ (reference sequence). This CDR3 is 15 amino acids long. The entire variable domain, with the rest obtained from reference TRBV13 and TRBJ2-1, is as follows: AAGVIQSPRHLIKEKRETATLKCYPIPRHDTVYWYQQGPGQDPQFLISFYEKMQSDKGSIPDRFSAQQFSDYHSELNMSSLELGDSALYFCASTLGGTRGNEQFFGPGTRLTVL.

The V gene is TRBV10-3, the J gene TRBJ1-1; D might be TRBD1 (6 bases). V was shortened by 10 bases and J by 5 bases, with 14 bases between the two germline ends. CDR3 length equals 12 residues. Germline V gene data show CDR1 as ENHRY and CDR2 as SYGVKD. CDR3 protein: CASQGGGTEAFF. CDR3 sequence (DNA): TGTGCCAGTCAGGGAGGGGGAACTGAAGCTTTCTTT.

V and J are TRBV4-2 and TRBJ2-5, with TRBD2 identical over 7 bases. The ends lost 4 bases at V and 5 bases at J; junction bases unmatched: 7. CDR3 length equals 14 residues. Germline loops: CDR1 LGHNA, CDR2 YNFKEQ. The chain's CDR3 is CASSLAGAGETQYF. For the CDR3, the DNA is TGTGCCAGCAGCCTCGCGGGAGCAGGGGAGACCCAGTACTTC.

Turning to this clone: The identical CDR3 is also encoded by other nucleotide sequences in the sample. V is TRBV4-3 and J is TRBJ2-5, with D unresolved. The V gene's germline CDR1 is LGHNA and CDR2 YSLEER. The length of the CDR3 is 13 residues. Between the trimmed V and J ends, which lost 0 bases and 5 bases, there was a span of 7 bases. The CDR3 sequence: CASSQDVRETQYF. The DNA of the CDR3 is TGCGCCAGCAGCCAAGATGTAAGGGAGACCCAGTACTTC.

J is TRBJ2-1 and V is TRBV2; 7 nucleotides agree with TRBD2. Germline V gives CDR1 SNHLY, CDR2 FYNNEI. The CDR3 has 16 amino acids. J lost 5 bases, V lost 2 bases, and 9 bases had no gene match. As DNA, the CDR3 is TGTGCCAGCAGTGAAAGGCGGGACTATCCAAACAATGAGCAGTTCTTC. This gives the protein CASSERRDYPNNEQFF.

The CDR3 loop reads CASSVAGSLGDTQYF. Here the CDR3 DNA reads TGTGCCAGCAGCGTAGCCGGGAGTTTGGGGGATACGCAGTATTTT. V gene TRBV9 combines with J gene TRBJ2-3, with TRBD2 as a possible D gene (6 bases). The germline V and J ends were trimmed by 0 bases and 6 bases, with 14 bases remaining between them. CDR1 and CDR2 (germline): SGDLS, YYNGEE. The CDR3 totals 15 residues.

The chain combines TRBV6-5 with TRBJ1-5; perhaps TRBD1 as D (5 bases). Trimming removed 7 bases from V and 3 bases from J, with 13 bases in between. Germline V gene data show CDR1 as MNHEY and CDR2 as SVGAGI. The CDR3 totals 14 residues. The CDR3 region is CASTLRGDNQPQHF. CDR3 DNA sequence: TGTGCCAGCACCCTAAGGGGAGACAATCAGCCCCAGCATTTT.

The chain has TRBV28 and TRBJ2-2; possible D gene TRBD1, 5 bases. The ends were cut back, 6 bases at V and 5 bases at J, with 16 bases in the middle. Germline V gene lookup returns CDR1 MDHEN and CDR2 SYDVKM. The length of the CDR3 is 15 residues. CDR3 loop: CASRIDRGKTGELFF. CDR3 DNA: TGTGCCAGCAGAATTGATAGGGGAAAAACCGGGGAGCTGTTTTTT.

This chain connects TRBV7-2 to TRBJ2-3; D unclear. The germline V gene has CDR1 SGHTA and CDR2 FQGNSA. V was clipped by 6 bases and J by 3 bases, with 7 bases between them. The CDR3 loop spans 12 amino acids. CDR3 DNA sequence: TGTGCCAGCAGATACGTAACAGATACGCAGTATTTT. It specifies CASRYVTDTQYF.

The CDR3 nucleotides read TGTGCCAGCAGAACCGGGACAGGGTATTTCTACGAGCAGTACTTC. Encoded protein: CASRTGTGYFYEQYF. This chain connects TRBV6-5 to TRBJ2-7; 9 bases are shared with TRBD1. The CDR3 runs to 15 residues. V shed 6 bases and J 3 bases; nucleotides not matched to a gene: 9. Germline lookup yields CDR1 MNHEY and CDR2 SVGAGI.

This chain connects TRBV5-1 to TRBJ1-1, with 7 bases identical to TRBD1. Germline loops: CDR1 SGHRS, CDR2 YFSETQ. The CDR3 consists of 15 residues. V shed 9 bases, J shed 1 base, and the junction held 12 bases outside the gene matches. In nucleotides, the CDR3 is TGCGCCACTACCGAGGGGGCGTTGTCGAACACTGAAGCTTTCTTT. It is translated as CATTEGALSNTEAFF.

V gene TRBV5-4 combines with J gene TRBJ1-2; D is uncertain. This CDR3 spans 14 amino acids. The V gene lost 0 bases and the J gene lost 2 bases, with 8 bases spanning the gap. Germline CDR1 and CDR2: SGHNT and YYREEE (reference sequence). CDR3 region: CASSLGWGNYGYTF. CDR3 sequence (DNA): TGTGCCAGCAGCTTGGGTTGGGGAAACTATGGCTACACCTTC.

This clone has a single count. CDR3 DNA sequence: TGTGCCAGCAGCCAAGATGAGCGGGAGTTGCAGTTCTTC. It codes for CASSQDERELQFF. The chain has TRBV4-2 and TRBJ2-1; 8 bases align to TRBD2. The CDR3 is 13 residues long. Per germline, CDR1 LGHNA and CDR2 YNFKEQ. V dropped 0 bases and J dropped 12; count of bases not matched to a gene: 4.

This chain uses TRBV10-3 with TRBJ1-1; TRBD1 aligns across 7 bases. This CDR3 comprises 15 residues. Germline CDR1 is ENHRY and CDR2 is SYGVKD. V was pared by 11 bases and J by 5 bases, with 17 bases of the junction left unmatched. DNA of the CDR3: TGTGCCGCCAGTCAGTACAGGGGAGGGCAGACTGAAGCTTTCTTT. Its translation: CAASQYRGGQTEAFF.

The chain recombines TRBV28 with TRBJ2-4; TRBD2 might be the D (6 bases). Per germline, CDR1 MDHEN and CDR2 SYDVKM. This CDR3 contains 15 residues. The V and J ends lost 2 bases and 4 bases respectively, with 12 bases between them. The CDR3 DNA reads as TGTGCCAGCAGTTTAAAGGACGGAGGGAAAAACATTCAGTACTTC. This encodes CASSLKDGGKNIQYF.

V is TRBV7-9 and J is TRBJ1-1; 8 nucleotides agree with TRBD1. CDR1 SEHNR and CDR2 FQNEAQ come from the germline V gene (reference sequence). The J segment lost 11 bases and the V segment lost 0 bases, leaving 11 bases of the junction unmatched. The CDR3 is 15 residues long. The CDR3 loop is CASSLAGTGSTRAFF. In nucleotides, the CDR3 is TGTGCCAGCAGCTTAGCGGGGACAGGTTCCACTAGGGCTTTCTTT.

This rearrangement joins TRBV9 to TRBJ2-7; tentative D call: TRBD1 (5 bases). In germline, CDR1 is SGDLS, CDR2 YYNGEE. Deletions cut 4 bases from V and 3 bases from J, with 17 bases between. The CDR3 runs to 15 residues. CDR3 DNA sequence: TGTGCCAGCAGCCCCTCGTTTTGGACAAGCTACGAGCAGTACTTC. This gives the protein CASSPSFWTSYEQYF.